The T cell receptor beta chain under discussion was sequenced for a study of T cell responses to AZD1222 COVID-19 vaccine. With regard to this clone: What it binds is not known.

The assay was immunoSEQ multiplex PCR, and TCRdb's table has in-frame clones only and misses some. The repertoire holds about 72,000 clones, with nearly 90% as singletons. Germline loops: CDR1 LNHDA, CDR2 SQIVND (reference sequence). CDR3 length: 12 residues. V shed 3 bases and J shed 8 bases, with 7 bases lying between them. Study-wide findings and caveats: Repertoires were collected only later (after the peak T cell response had occurred). Recipients of AZD1222 seropositive at baseline numbered only five or six.

This chain uses TRBV19 with TRBJ1-4; no clear D. The TCR sequence derives from an adult who received the AZD1222 COVID-19 vaccine. Sequences were derived from peripheral blood, sampled 28 days after the second AZD1222 dose. DNA for the CDR3: TGTGCCAGTAGTATCCGAGGGGAAAAACTGTTTTTT. It translates to CASSIRGEKLFF.